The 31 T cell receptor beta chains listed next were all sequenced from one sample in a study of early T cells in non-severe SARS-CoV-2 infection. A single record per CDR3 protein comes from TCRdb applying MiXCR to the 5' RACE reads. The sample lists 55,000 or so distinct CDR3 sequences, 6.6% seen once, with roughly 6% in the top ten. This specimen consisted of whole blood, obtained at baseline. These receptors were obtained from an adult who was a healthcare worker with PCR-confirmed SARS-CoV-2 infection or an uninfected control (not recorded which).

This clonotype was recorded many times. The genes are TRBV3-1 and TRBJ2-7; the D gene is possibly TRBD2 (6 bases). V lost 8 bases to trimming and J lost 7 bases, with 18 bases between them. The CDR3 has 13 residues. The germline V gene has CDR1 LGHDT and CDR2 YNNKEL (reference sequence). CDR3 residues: CASSRGKGREQYF. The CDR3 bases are TGTGCCAGCTCCCGGGGGAAAGGGAGGGAGCAGTACTTC.

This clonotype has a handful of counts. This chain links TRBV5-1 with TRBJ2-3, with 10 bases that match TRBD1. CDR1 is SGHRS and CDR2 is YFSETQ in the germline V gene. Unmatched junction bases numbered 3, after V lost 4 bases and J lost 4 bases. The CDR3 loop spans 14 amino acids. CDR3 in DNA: TGCGCCAGCAGCCCGGGACAGGGGCCAGATACGCAGTATTTT. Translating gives CASSPGQGPDTQYF. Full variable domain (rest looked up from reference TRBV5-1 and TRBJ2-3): KAGVTQTPRYLIKTRGQQVTLSCSPISGHRSVSWYQQTPGQGLQFLFEYFSETQRNKGNFPGRFSGRQFSNSRSEMNVSTLELGDSALYLCASSPGQGPDTQYFGPGTRLTVL.

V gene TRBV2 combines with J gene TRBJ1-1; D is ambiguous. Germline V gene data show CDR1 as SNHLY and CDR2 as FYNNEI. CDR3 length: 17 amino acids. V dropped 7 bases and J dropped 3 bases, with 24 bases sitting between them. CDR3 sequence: CASKGNSEDPEYTEAFF. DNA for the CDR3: TGTGCCAGCAAAGGAAACAGCGAGGATCCCGAGTACACTGAAGCTTTCTTT.

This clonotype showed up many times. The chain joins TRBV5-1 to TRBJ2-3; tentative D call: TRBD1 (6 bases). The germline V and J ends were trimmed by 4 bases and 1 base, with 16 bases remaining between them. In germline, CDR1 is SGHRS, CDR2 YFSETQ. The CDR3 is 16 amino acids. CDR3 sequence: CASSIGQPLGTDTQYF. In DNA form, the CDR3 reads TGCGCCAGCAGCATCGGACAGCCGCTGGGCACAGATACGCAGTATTTT.

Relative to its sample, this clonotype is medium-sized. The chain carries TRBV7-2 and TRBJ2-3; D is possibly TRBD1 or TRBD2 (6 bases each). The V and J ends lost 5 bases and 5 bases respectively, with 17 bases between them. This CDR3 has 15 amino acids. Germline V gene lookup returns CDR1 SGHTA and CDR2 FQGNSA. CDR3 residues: CASSLRGAAGDTQYF. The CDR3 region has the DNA TGTGCCAGCAGCCTGAGGGGGGCGGCTGGAGATACGCAGTATTTT.

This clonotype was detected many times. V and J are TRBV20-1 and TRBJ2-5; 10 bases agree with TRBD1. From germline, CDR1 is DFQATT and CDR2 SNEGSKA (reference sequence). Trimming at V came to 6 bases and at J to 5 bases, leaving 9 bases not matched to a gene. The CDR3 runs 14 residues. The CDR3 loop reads CSAPRQGARETQYF. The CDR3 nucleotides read TGCAGTGCACCTCGACAGGGGGCGCGGGAGACCCAGTACTTC.

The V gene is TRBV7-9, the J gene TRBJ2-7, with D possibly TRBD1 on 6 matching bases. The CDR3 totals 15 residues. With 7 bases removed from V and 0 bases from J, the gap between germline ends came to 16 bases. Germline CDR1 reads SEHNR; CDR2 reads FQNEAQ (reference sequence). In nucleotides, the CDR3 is TGTGCCAGCAACGGGGCAGGGGCAAGCTCCTACGAGCAGTACTTC. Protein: CASNGAGASSYEQYF.

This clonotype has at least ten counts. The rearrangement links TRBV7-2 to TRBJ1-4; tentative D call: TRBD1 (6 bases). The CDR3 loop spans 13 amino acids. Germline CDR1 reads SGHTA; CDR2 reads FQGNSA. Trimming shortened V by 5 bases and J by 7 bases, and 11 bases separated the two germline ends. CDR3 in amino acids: CASSPEGGEKLFF. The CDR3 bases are TGTGCCAGCAGCCCGGAAGGGGGTGAAAAACTGTTTTTT. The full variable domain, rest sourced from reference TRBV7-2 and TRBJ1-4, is GAGVSQSPSNKVTEKGKDVELRCDPISGHTALYWYRQSLGQGLEFLIYFQGNSAPDKSGLPSDRFSAERTGGSVSTLTIQRTQQEDSAVYLCASSPEGGEKLFFGSGTQLSVL.

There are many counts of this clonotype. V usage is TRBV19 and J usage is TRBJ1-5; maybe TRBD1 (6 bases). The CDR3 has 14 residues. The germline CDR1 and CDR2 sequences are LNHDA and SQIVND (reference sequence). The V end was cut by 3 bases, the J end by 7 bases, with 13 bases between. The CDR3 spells CASSIRTAKQPQHF. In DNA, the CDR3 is TGTGCCAGTAGTATTAGGACAGCCAAACAGCCCCAGCATTTT.

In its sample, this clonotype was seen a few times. This chain's CDR3 is CAWSVPSGSSYEQYF. CDR3 nucleotide sequence: TGTGCCTGGAGTGTACCTTCCGGGAGCTCCTACGAGCAGTACTTC. The chain carries TRBV30 and TRBJ2-7, with D maybe TRBD2 (6 bases). V was pared by 0 bases and J by 0 bases, with 12 bases between. The length of the CDR3 is 15 residues. CDR1 is GTSNPN, CDR2 SVGIG, per germline (reference sequence).

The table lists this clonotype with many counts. The CDR3 here is CASSALQNDQPQHF. CDR3 sequence (DNA): TGTGCCAGCAGTGCATTACAAAATGATCAGCCCCAGCATTTT. The chain recombines TRBV25-1 with TRBJ1-5; D gene ambiguous. The CDR3 is 14 amino acids. Trimming left V 4 bases short and J 5 bases short, with 12 bases between. CDR1 is MGHDK, CDR2 SYGVNS, per germline.

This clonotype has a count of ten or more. DNA for the CDR3: TGCAGTGCGTGTATCCTCGGGGAAGAGACCCAGTACTTC. Its protein is CSACILGEETQYF. The genes are TRBV20-1 and TRBJ2-5; possibly TRBD2 for D (5 bases). Germline values: CDR1 DFQATT, CDR2 SNEGSKA (reference sequence). The CDR3 is 13 residues long. V lost 6 bases, J lost 3 bases, and 14 bases lay in between.

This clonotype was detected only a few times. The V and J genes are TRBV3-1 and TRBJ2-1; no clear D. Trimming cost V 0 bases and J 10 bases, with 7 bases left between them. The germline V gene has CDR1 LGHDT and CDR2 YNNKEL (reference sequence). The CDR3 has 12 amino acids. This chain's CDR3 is CASSQDPGEQFF. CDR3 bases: TGTGCCAGCAGCCAAGACCCCGGGGAGCAGTTCTTC.

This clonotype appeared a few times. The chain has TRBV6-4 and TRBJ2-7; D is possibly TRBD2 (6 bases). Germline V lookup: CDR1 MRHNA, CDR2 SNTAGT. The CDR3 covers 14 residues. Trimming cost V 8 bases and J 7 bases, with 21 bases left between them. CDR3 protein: CASRNGRTSPEQYF. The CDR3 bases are TGTGCCAGCCGCAATGGGAGGACCTCACCTGAGCAGTACTTC.

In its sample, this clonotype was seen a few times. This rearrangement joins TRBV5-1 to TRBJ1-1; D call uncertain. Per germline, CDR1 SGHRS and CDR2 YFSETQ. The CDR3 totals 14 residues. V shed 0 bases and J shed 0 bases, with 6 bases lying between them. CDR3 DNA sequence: TGCGCCAGCAGCTTGGAGGCGGTGAACACTGAAGCTTTCTTT. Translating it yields CASSLEAVNTEAFF. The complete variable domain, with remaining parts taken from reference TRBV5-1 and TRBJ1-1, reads KAGVTQTPRYLIKTRGQQVTLSCSPISGHRSVSWYQQTPGQGLQFLFEYFSETQRNKGNFPGRFSGRQFSNSRSEMNVSTLELGDSALYLCASSLEAVNTEAFFGQGTRLTVV.

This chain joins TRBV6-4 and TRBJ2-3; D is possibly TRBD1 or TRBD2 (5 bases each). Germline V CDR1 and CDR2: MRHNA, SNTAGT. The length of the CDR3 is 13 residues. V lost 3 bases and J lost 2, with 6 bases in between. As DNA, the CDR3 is TGTGCCAGCAGTGAGGGGGACACAGATACGCAGTATTTT. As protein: CASSEGDTDTQYF.

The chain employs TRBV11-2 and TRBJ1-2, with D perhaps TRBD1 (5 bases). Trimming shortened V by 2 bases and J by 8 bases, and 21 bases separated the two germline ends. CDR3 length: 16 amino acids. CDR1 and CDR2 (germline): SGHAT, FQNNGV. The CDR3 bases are TGTGCCAGCAGCTTAACAGGTCCGGGGACTACCCGAGGCTACACCTTC. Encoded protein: CASSLTGPGTTRGYTF.

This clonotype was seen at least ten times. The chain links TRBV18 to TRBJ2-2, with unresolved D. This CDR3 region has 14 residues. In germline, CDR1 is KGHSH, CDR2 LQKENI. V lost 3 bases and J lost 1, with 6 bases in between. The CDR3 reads CASSPARNTGELFF. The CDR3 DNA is TGTGCCAGCTCACCCGCCCGGAACACCGGGGAGCTGTTTTTT.

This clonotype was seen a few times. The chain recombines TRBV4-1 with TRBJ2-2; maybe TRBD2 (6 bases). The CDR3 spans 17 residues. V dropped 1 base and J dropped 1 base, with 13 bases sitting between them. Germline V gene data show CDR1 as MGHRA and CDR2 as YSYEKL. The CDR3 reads CASSQGAEGLNTGELFF. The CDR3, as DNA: TGCGCCAGCAGCCAAGGTGCCGAGGGACTGAACACCGGGGAGCTGTTTTTT.

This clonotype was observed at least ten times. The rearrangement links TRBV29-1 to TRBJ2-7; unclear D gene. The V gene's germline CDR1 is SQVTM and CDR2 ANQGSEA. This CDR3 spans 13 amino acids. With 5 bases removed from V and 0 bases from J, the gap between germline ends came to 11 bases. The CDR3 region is CSVQNSYSYEQYF. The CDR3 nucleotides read TGCAGCGTTCAAAACTCGTACTCCTACGAGCAGTACTTC.

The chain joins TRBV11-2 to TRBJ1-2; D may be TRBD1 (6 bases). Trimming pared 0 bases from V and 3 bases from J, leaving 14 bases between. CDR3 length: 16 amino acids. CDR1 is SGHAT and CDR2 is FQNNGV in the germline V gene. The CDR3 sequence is CASSLDPPGAYYGYTF. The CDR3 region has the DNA TGTGCCAGCAGCTTAGACCCCCCAGGGGCGTACTATGGCTACACCTTC.

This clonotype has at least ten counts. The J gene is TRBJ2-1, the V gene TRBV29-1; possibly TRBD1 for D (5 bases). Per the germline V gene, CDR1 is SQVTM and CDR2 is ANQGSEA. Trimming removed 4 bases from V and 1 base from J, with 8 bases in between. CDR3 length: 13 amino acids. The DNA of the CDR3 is TGCAGCGTTGGTCAGGGATCCTACAATGAGCAGTTCTTC. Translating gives CSVGQGSYNEQFF.

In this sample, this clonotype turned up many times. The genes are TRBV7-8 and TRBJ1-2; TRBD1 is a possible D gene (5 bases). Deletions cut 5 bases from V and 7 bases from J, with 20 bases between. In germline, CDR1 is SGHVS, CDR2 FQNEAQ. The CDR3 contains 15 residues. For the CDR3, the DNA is TGTGCCAGCAGCCACCGTTCGAGGGGCGCGAGTGGCTACACCTTC. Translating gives CASSHRSRGASGYTF.

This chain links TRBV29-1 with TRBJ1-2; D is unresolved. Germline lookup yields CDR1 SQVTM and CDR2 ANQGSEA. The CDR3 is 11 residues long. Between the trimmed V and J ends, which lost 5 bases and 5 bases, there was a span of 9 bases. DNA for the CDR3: TGCAGCGTTCTGGCGGAGTATGGCTACACCTTC. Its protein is CSVLAEYGYTF.

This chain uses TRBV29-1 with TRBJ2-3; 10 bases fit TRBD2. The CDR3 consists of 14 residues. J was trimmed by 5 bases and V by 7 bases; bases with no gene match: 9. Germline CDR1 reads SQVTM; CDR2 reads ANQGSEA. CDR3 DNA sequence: TGCAGCGCCCAGCGGGGGGGCGAACAAGATACGCAGTATTTT. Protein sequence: CSAQRGGEQDTQYF.

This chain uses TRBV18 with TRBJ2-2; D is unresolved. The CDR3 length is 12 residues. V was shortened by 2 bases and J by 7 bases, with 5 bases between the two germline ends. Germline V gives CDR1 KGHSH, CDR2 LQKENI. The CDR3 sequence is CASSPGIGELFF. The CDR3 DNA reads TGTGCCAGCTCACCAGGGATCGGGGAGCTGTTTTTT.

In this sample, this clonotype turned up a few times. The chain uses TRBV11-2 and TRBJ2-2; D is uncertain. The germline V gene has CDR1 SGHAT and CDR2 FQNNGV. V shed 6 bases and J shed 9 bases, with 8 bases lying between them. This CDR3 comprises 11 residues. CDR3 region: CASSYYRELFF. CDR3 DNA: TGTGCCAGCAGTTATTATAGGGAGCTGTTTTTT.

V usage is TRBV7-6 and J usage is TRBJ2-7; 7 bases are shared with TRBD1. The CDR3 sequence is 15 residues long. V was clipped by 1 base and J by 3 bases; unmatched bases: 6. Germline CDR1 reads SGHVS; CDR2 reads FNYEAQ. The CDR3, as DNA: TGTGCCAGCAGCTTAGGGTCCGGGACAGTCTACGAGCAGTACTTC. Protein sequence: CASSLGSGTVYEQYF.

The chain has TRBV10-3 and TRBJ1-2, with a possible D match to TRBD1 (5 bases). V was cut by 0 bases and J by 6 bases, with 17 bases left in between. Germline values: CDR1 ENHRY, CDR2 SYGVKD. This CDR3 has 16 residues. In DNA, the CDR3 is TGTGCCATCAGTGAGTCCGCAGGGCAAAGCGGGAATGGCTACACCTTC. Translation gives CAISESAGQSGNGYTF.

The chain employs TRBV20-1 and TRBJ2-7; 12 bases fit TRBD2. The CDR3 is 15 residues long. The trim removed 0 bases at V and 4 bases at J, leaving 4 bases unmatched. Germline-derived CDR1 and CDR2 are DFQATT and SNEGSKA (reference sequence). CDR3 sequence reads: CSARDITSGGYEQYF. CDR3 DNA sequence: TGCAGTGCTAGAGACATTACTAGCGGGGGGTACGAGCAGTACTTC.

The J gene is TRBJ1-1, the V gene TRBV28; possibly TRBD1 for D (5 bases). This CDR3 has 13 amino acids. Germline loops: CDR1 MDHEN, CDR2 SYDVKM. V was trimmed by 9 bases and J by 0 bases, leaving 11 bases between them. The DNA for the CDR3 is TGTGCCAGTACCGACAGCATGAACACTGAAGCTTTCTTT. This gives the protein CASTDSMNTEAFF. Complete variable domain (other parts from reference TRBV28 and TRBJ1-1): DVKVTQSSRYLVKRTGEKVFLECVQDMDHENMFWYRQDPGLGLRLIYFSYDVKMKEKGDIPEGYSVSREKKERFSLILESASTNQTSMYLCASTDSMNTEAFFGQGTRLTVV.